A single sample is the source of the 9 T cell receptor beta chains below, sequenced in a study of identical twins. TCRdb analysed the 5' RACE reads with MiXCR anew, one entry per CDR3 protein. The profile shows 700,000 or so distinct CDR3 sequences, around 8.3% of them singletons. The same data also contributed to another study, on yellow fever vaccine responses in identical twins.

The sequencing input was PBMCs. The receptors were gathered from a young woman in good health.

This clonotype was recorded a few times. The CDR3 coding sequence is TGTGCCAGCAGCTTGGACAGGGATGAGACCCAGTACTTC. This sequence encodes CASSLDRDETQYF. This chain joins TRBV5-4 and TRBJ2-5, with D possibly being TRBD1 (6 bases). Trimming removed 0 bases from V and 5 bases from J, with 8 bases in between. This CDR3 comprises 13 residues. Germline V gene sequence: CDR1 SGHNT, CDR2 YYREEE (reference sequence).

The chain couples TRBV7-9 to TRBJ2-2; D unresolved. The CDR3 is 17 amino acids. V lost 4 bases and J lost 4, with 19 bases in between. The germline CDR1 and CDR2 sequences are SEHNR and FQNEAQ (reference sequence). The CDR3 loop reads CASSSALVGKVTGELFF. In nucleotides, the CDR3 is TGTGCCAGCAGCTCCGCCCTGGTAGGGAAGGTCACCGGGGAGCTGTTTTTT. The whole variable domain, filled in from reference TRBV7-9 and TRBJ2-2, reads DTGVSQNPRHKITKRGQNVTFRCDPISEHNRLYWYRQTLGQGPEFLTYFQNEAQLEKSRLLSDRFSAERPKGSFSTLEIQRTEQGDSAMYLCASSSALVGKVTGELFFGEGSRLTVL.

This chain links TRBV6-1 with TRBJ2-7; 7 bases fit TRBD2. Germline lookup yields CDR1 MNHNS and CDR2 SASEGT. The junction had 6 bases not matched to a gene; V was cut back by 6 bases and J by 1 base. This CDR3 contains 14 residues. DNA for the CDR3: TGTGCCAGCAGGCCCGGGACTACATCCTACGAGCAGTACTTC. It encodes CASRPGTTSYEQYF.

The rearrangement uses TRBV21-1 and TRBJ1-1. TRBV21-1 represents a pseudogene. This CDR3 is 13 amino acids long. This CDR3 is CASSKGWAGEAFF. The CDR3 region has the DNA TGTGCCAGCAGCAAAGGCTGGGCAGGCGAAGCTTTCTTT.

On this clonotype: At one end the junction does not follow the germline gene, possibly because of a read error. The chain is built from TRBV14 and TRBJ2-7; 7 positions agree with TRBD1. Germline V gene lookup returns CDR1 SGHDN and CDR2 FVKESK. The CDR3 consists of 15 residues. The CDR3, as DNA: TGTGCCAGCAGCCGAGCACTGGGACAGACCTACGAGCAGTGCTTC. Its protein is CASSRALGQTYEQCF. The variable domain in full, with the rest retrieved from reference TRBV14 and TRBJ2-7, is EAGVTQFPSHSVIEKGQTVTLRCDPISGHDNLYWYRRVMGKEIKFLLHFVKESKQDESGMPNNRFLAERTGGTYSTLKVQPAELEDSGVYFCASSRALGQTYEQCFGPGTRLTVT.

The chain combines TRBV6-5 with TRBJ1-3; D gene ambiguous. V lost 2 bases to trimming and J lost 0 bases, with 5 bases between them. Germline CDR1 is MNHEY and CDR2 is SVGAGI. This CDR3 comprises 14 residues. CDR3 bases: TGTGCCAGCAGTTACGAGGGCTCTGGAAACACCATATATTTT. Protein sequence: CASSYEGSGNTIYF.

V and J are TRBV2 and TRBJ2-7; D perhaps matches TRBD1 (6 bases). This CDR3 contains 14 residues. V gave up 6 bases and J gave up 6 bases, with 18 bases separating them. The germline V gene encodes CDR1 SNHLY and CDR2 FYNNEI. CDR3 coding DNA: TGTGCCAGCAGGGCGAGCATAGGGGGTCCCGAGCAGTACTTC. The encoded protein is CASRASIGGPEQYF.

This clonotype was detected a few times. CDR3 sequence (DNA): TGTGCCAGCTCACCACCGTTTTCAGGGGGCGTTTCTGGGGCCAACGTCCTGACTTTC. This translates into CASSPPFSGGVSGANVLTF. The chain recombines TRBV18 with TRBJ2-6, with 8 bases that match TRBD1. The CDR3 covers 19 residues. Losses at the gene ends were 0 bases for V and 1 base for J; bases not matched to a gene: 8. CDR1 and CDR2 from the germline V gene are KGHSH and LQKENI.

Only a few counts were recorded for this clonotype. The genes are TRBV6-2 or TRBV6-3 and TRBJ2-5, with 7 nucleotides matching TRBD1. Germline lookup yields CDR1 MNHEY and CDR2 SVGEGT. This CDR3 is built from 16 residues. Trimming removed 2 bases from V and 3 bases from J; junction bases left unmatched: 9. The CDR3, as DNA: TGTGCCAGCAGTTACGCCCGGAACAGGGGAAAAGAGACCCAGTACTTC. Protein product: CASSYARNRGKETQYF.